This is a list of T cell receptor beta chains from one sample in a study of T-cell memory formation after mild COVID-19. TCRdb re-derived calls from the 5' RACE reads in MiXCR, one entry per CDR3 protein. The sample holds 360,000 or so distinct CDR3 sequences; under 30% are singletons and the top ten take less than 15%. The source material was PBMCs or a T cell subset sorted from them (not recorded which). Every receptor here comes from an adult woman who had mild COVID-19 (a few samples of this study predate the infection). Cell type and time point are not known. Each CDR3 is given with its conserved first and last residue. A D gene is named only where the DNA matches it firmly.

TRBD1 TRBV14 CASSQRTGGFGYTF
- TRBV7-9 CASNLGNTIYF
TRBD1 TRBV6-2/TRBV6-3 CASSRQGWNTEAFF
TRBD2 TRBV7-9 CASTGTSGIYEQFF
- TRBV29-1 CSIAGTSYNEQFF
- TRBV30 CAWRETRRIRNTEAFF
- TRBV27 CASSPDRIQETQYF
TRBD1 TRBV5-1 CASSPGTGFYEQYF
TRBD1 TRBV12-3/TRBV12-4 CASSARQGWREAFF
- TRBV20-1 CSARASHPSPTF
- TRBV15 CATSRNWDNEQYF
- TRBV19 CASGLSGKSPEAFF
- TRBV20-1 CSARGPGSHEQFF
- TRBV5-1 CASSFRDVSYEQYF
TRBD1 TRBV7-2 CASSHSGQASRPQHF
TRBD1 TRBV7-9 CASSPPDRGTYEQYF
- TRBV12-3/TRBV12-4 CASSLNPGELFF
- TRBV19 CASSGYRMNTEAFF
- TRBV29-1 CSSWDLMDTEAFF
- TRBV27 CASKKGGGTEAFF
- TRBV10-3 CAIRDSSGTDTQYF
- TRBV9 CASSVEGRYTDTQYF
- TRBV24-1 CATSDMAYNEQFF
TRBD2 TRBV9 CASSVRTSGAMTVSF
TRBD2 TRBV13 CASSPVYDPGGHYEQYF
TRBD1 TRBV29-1 CSVTPRTGGMHEQFF